This T cell receptor beta chain was sequenced in a study of shared T cell receptors in the human thymus. Data came from immunoSEQ multiplex PCR; TCRdb stores just in-frame clones and leaves some out. The table records 500,000 to 550,000 clones, about four fifths of them present only once. The ends lost 0 bases at V and 2 bases at J; junction bases unmatched: 6. Germline V lookup: CDR1 SQVTM, CDR2 ANQGSEA. This CDR3 spans 15 amino acids. These same data were also listed under a study on human thymus T cells. According to that study: The study used thymus tissue resected during corrective heart surgery.

Sequenced sample: thymocytes. The V call is TRBV29-1, the J call TRBJ2-7; 8 bases agree with TRBD2. The receptor comes from a boy younger than two with a congenital heart defect. CDR3 nucleotide sequence: TGCAGCGTTGAAGACCGACTAGCGAGCCCCTACGAGCAGTACTTC. It yields the protein CSVEDRLASPYEQYF.